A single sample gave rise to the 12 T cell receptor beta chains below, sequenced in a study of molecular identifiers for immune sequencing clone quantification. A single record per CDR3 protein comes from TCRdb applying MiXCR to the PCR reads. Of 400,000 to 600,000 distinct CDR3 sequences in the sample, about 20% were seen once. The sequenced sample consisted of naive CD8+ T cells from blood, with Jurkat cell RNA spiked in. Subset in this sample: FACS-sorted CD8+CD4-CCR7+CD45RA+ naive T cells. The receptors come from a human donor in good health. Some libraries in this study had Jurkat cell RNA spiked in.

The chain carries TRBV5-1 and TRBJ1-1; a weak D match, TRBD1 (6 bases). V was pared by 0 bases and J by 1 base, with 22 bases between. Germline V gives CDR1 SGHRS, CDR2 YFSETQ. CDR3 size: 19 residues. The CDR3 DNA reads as TGCGCCAGCAGCTTGGTGACAGTTCCTATAGGAGGGGGGAACACTGAAGCTTTCTTT. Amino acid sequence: CASSLVTVPIGGGNTEAFF.

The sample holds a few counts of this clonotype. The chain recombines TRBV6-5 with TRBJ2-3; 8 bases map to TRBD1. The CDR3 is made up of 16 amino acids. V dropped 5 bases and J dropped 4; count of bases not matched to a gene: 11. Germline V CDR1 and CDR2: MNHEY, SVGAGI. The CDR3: CASSIHGQGIADTQYF. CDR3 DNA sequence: TGTGCCAGCAGTATCCACGGACAGGGTATTGCAGATACGCAGTATTTT.

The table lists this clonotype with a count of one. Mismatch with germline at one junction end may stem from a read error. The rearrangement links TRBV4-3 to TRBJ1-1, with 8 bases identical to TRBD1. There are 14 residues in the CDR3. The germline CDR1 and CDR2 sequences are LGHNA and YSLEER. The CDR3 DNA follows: TGCGCCGGCAGCCAAGAACAGGGGGGCGACGAAGCTTTCTTT. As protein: CAGSQEQGGDEAFF.

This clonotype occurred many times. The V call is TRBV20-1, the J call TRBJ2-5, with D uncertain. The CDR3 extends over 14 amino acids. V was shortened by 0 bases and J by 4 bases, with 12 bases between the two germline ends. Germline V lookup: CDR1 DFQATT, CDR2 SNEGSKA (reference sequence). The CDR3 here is CSARETGFGETQYF. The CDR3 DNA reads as TGCAGTGCTAGAGAGACGGGTTTCGGAGAGACCCAGTACTTC.

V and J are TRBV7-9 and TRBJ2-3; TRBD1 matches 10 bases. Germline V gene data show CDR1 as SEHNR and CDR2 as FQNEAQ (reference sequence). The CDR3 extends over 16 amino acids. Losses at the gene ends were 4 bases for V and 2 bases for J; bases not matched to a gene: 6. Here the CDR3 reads CASSCQTGGITDTQYF. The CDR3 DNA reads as TGTGCCAGCAGCTGCCAGACAGGGGGCATCACAGATACGCAGTATTTT.

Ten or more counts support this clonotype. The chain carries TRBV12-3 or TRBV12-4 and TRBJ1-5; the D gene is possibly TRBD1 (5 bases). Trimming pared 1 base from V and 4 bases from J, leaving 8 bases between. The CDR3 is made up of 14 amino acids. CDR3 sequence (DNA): TGTGCCAGCAGTTTAGGGGGGATGAATCAGCCCCAGCATTTT. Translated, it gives CASSLGGMNQPQHF.

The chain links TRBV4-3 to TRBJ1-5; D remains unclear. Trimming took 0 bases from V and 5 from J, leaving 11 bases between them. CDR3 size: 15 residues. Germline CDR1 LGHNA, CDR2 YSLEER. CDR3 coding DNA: TGCGCCAGCAGCCAAGATCCAGAACGTTATCAGCCCCAGCATTTT. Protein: CASSQDPERYQPQHF.

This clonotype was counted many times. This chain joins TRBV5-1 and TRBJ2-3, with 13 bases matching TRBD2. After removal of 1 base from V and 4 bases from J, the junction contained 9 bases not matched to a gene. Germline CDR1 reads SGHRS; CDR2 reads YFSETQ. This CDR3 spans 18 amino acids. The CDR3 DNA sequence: TGCGCCAGCAGCTTGTTCTTTGGACTAGCGGGAGCGGCAGATACGCAGTATTTT. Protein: CASSLFFGLAGAADTQYF.

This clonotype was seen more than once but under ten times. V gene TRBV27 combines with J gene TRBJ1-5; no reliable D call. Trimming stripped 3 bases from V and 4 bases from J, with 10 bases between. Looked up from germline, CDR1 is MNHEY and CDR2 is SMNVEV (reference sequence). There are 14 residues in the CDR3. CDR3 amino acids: CASSFGPINQPQHF. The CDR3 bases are TGTGCCAGCAGTTTTGGCCCCATAAATCAGCCCCAGCATTTT.

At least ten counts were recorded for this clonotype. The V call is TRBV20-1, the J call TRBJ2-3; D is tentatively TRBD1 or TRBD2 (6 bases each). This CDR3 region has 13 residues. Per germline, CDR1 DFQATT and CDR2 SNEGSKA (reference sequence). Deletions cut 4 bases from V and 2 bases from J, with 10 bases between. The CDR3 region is CSAKGGLTDTQYF. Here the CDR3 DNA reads TGCAGTGCTAAGGGGGGTCTCACAGATACGCAGTATTTT.

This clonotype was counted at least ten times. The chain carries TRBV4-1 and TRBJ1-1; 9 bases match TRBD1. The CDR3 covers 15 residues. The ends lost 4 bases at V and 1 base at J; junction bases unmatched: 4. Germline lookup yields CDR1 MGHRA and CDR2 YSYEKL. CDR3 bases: TGCGCCAGCAGCCCAACAGGGGGCGAGAACACTGAAGCTTTCTTT. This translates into CASSPTGGENTEAFF.

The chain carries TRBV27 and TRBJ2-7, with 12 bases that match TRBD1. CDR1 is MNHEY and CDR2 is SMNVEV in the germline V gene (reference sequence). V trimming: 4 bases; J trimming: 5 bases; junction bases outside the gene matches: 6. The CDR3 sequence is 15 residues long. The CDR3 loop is CASSSHRDRGHEQYF. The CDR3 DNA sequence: TGTGCCAGCAGTTCCCACCGGGACAGGGGGCACGAGCAGTACTTC.